A single T cell receptor (beta chain) is shown here with its context. No antigen is known for it. The CDR3 extends over 15 amino acids. V lost 5 bases to trimming and J lost 6 bases, with 20 bases between them. Germline V CDR1 and CDR2: MNHEY, SVGEGT. These data belong to a study of CD8 T cells in ankylosing spondylitis. Study observations and caveats: In peripheral blood, disease-linked CD8+ clones occurred at relatively low frequencies. Typical of ankylosing spondylitis blood, it appeared, was a TCR beta motif of roughly eight highly homologous variants.

Quantitative barcoded 5'-RACE was used to prepare TCR beta libraries. TCRdb recomputed calls from the 5' RACE reads with MiXCR, one row per CDR3 protein. Counted here are around 210,000 distinct CDR3 sequences, 8% to 10% occurring once; the ten biggest clones make up roughly 5%. The receptor comes from a female donor with ankylosing spondylitis or in good health (not recorded which). The rearrangement joins TRBV6-2 or TRBV6-3 to TRBJ2-7, with TRBD2 as a possible D gene (6 bases). Sequencing was performed on blood, either unsorted or a sorted T cell fraction (not recorded which). The CDR3: CASSPRGLGSPEQYF. For the CDR3, the DNA is TGTGCCAGCAGTCCACGGGGACTGGGCAGTCCCGAGCAGTACTTC.